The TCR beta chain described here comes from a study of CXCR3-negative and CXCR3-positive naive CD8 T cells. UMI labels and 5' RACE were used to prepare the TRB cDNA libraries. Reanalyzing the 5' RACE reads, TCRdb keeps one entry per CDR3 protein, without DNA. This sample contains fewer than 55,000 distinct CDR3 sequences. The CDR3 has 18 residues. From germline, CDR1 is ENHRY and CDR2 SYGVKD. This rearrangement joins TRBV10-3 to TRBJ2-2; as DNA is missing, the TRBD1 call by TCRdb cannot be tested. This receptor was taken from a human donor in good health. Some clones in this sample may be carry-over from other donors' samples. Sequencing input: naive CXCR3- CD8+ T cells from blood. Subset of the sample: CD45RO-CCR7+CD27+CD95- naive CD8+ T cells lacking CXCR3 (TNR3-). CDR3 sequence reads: CAISDHELNGGQNGELFF.